These T cell receptor beta chains were read from a single sample in a study of T cells after yellow fever vaccination. From the 5' RACE reads, TCRdb called clonotypes with MiXCR, one entry per CDR3 protein. The table lists 400,000 to 450,000 distinct CDR3 sequences, roughly a sixth of them singletons. Here the sequenced sample was PBMCs, taken before the yellow fever booster vaccination. The receptors come from a young man who received the YFV17D yellow fever vaccine. Each CDR3 is given with its conserved first and last residue. D genes are given only for firm matches. Some rows mark clone size as missing; the rest say once, few, many or name a class of expanded clone.

TRBJ2-7,few,TRBV5-6,-,TGTGCCAGCAGCTTGGCTCCCCGGACCGCCCCCTACGAGCAGTACTTC,CASSLAPRTAPYEQYF
TRBJ1-1,few,TRBV6-2/TRBV6-3,-,TGTGCCAGCAGTTACTCGTTGACGAACACTGAAGCTTTCTTT,CASSYSLTNTEAFF
TRBJ1-1,-,TRBV11-3,-,TGTGCCAGCAGCGCCAGGGGAGGGGGCACTGAAGCTTTCTTT,CASSARGGGTEAFF
TRBJ2-3,many,TRBV12-5,-,TGTGCTAGTGGTAAACGCACAGATACGCAGTATTTT,CASGKRTDTQYF
TRBJ2-1,-,TRBV25-1,TRBD2,TGTGCCAGCAGTGTAGCCGGACTAGCGAAGGTTGAGCAGTTCTTC,CASSVAGLAKVEQFF
TRBJ2-1,-,TRBV6-2/TRBV6-3,-,TGTGCCAGCAGTTACTCTGTCAGGGTTGGTAATGAGCAGTTCTTC,CASSYSVRVGNEQFF
TRBJ2-2,few,TRBV10-2,TRBD2,TGCGCCAGCAGTGGGCTAGCGGGGGAGCTCACCGGGGAGCTGTTTTTT,CASSGLAGELTGELFF
TRBJ1-4,-,TRBV4-3,-,TGCGCCAGCAGCCAAGACTTTGGGGGTTCGGAAAAACTGTTTTTT,CASSQDFGGSEKLFF
TRBJ1-3,few,TRBV12-3/TRBV12-4,-,TGTGCCAGCACCCTTTGGGGGGCTGGAAACACCATATATTTT,CASTLWGAGNTIYF
TRBJ1-4,-,TRBV7-9,-,TGTGCCAGCAGCTTCGGCCTTGGAGAGGGTGAAAAACTGTTTTTT,CASSFGLGEGEKLFF
TRBJ1-2,-,TRBV7-8,-,TGTGCCAGCAGCTTAGGGACAGCGTCTAACTATGGCTACACCTTC,CASSLGTASNYGYTF
TRBJ1-3,few,TRBV20-1,-,TGCAGTGCAAGAGCCCGGACAGGAAACACCATATATTTT,CSARARTGNTIYF
TRBJ2-3,-,TRBV4-3,-,TGCGCCAGCAGCCAAGAACACCGGGGGTCAGATACGCAGTATTTT,CASSQEHRGSDTQYF
TRBJ1-4,-,TRBV7-9,-,TGTGCCAGCAGCCCGGGGAGGGAGCATGAAAAACTGTTTTTT,CASSPGREHEKLFF
TRBJ2-1,-,TRBV7-2,-,TGTGCCAGCAGCTTAGTAGTTCTCCTGTACAATGAGCAGTTCTTC,CASSLVVLLYNEQFF
TRBJ1-3,many,TRBV7-9,TRBD1,TGTGCCAGCAGCACAGGGGGCTCTGGAAACACCATATATTTT,CASSTGGSGNTIYF